These 2 T cell receptor beta chains were all obtained from the same sample, sequenced in a study of T-cell memory formation after mild COVID-19. TCRdb analysed the 5' RACE reads with MiXCR anew, one entry per CDR3 protein. The sample holds roughly 100,000 distinct CDR3 sequences; about 13% are singletons and the top ten take approximately 26%. The sample taken for sequencing was PBMCs or a T cell subset sorted from them (not recorded which). The receptors originated from an adult woman who had mild COVID-19 (a few samples of this study predate the infection). Cell type and time point are not known.

V and J are TRBV12-3 or TRBV12-4 and TRBJ2-7, with 11 bases aligning to TRBD1. The CDR3 has 14 amino acids. V lost 6 bases, J lost 3 bases, and 4 bases stayed unmatched. CDR3 DNA sequence: TGTGCCAGCAGAACGGGACAGGGGGACTACGAGCAGTACTTC. Translating it yields CASRTGQGDYEQYF.

The gene calls are TRBV7-9 and TRBJ2-7, with TRBD1 matching 11 bases. The germline V gene encodes CDR1 SEHNR and CDR2 FQNEAQ (reference sequence). The length of the CDR3 is 15 residues. Trimming at V came to 4 bases and at J to 2 bases, leaving 4 bases not matched to a gene. The CDR3 nucleotides are TGTGCCAGCAGCTCCTGGGGACAGGGGGCCTACGAGCAGTACTTC. This translates into CASSSWGQGAYEQYF. Supplemented by reference TRBV7-9 and TRBJ2-7, the full variable domain reads DTGVSQNPRHKITKRGQNVTFRCDPISEHNRLYWYRQTLGQGPEFLTYFQNEAQLEKSRLLSDRFSAERPKGSFSTLEIQRTEQGDSAMYLCASSSWGQGAYEQYFGPGTRLTVT.